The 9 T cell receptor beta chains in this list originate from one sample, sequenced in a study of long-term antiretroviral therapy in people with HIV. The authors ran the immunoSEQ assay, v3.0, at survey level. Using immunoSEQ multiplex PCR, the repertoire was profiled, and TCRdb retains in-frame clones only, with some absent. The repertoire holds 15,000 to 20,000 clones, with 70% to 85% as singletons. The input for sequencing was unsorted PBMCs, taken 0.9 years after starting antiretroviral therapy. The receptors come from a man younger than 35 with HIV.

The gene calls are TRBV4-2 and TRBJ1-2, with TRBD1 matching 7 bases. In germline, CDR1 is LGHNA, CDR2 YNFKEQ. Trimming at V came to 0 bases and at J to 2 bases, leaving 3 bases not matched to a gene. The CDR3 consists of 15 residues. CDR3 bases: TGTGCCAGCAGCCAAGAAACGACAGGGAACTATGGCTACACCTTC. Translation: CASSQETTGNYGYTF.

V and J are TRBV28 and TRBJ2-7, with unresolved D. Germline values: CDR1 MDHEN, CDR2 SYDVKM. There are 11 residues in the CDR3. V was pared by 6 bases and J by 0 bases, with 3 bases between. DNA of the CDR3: TGTGCCAGCAGCTCCTCCTACGAGCAGTACGTC. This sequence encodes CASSSSYEQYV.

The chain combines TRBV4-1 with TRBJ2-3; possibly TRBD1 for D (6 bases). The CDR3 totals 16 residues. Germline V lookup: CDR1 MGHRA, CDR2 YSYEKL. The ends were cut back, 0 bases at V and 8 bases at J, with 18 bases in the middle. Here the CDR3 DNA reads TGCGCCAGCAGCCAAGATCTTGACAGGAGGAAGGGTACGCAGTATTTT. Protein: CASSQDLDRRKGTQYF.

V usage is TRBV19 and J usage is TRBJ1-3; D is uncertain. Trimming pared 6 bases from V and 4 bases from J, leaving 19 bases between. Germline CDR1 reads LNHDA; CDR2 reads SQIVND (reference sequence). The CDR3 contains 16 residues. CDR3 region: CASRRQFPTVGNTIYF. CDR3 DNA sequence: TGTGCCAGTAGACGGCAGTTCCCGACGGTGGGAAACACCATATATTTT.

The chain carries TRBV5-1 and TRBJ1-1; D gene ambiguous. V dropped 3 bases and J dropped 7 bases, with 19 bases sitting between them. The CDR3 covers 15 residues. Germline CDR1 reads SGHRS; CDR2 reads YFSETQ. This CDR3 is CASSSLTTRTGEAFF. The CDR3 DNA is TGCGCCAGCAGCTCCCTTACCACCCGGACGGGTGAAGCTTTCTTT.

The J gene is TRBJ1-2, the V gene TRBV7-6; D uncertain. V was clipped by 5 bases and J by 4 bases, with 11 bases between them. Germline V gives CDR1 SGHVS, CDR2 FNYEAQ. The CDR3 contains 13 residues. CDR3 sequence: CASSPARIYGYTF. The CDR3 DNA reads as TGTGCCAGCAGCCCCGCCCGGATCTATGGCTACACCTTC.

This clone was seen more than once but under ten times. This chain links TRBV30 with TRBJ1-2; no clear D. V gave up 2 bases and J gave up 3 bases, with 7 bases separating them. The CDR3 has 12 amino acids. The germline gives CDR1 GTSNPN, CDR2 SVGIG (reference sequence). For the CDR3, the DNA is TGTGCCTGGAGTTTGGCAGACTATGGCTACACCTTC. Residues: CAWSLADYGYTF.

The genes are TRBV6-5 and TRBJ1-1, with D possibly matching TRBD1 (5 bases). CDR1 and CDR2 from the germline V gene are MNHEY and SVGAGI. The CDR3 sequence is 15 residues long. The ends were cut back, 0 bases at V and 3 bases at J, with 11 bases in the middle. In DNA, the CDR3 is TGTGCCAGCAGTTACTCTTTTAGGGGTTACACTGAAGCTTTCTTT. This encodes CASSYSFRGYTEAFF.

DNA for the CDR3: TGTGCCACCAGCAGCCGCGGCGGGGGGCCCCAGCATTTT. It specifies CATSSRGGGPQHF. The chain carries TRBV15 and TRBJ1-5; possible D gene TRBD1, 5 bases. CDR3 length: 13 amino acids. The germline V gene encodes CDR1 LNHNV and CDR2 YYDKDF (reference sequence). The ends were cut back, 3 bases at V and 9 bases at J, with 12 bases in the middle. Using reference TRBV15 and TRBJ1-5 for the parts outside the CDR3, the full variable domain is DAMVIQNPRYQVTQFGKPVTLSCSQTLNHNVMYWYQQKSSQAPKLLFHYYDKDFNNEADTPDNFQSRRPNTSFCFLDIRSPGLGDTAMYLCATSSRGGGPQHFGDGTRLSIL.